These T cell receptor beta chains were read from a single sample in a study of siplizumab effects on memory and regulatory T cells. Measured with immunoSEQ multiplex PCR; TCRdb has only the in-frame clones, and not every one. Seen here are some 110,000 clones, 85% to 95% observed once, and the top ten hold 0.62%. Sequencing input: Tregs sorted from blood. Receptors originate from a human donor in good health. The CDR3 runs from the conserved cysteine through the conserved F or W. The order of the fields is clone size, D gene, V gene, J gene, CDR3 protein. D genes are given only for firm matches. Not all rows give a size; the values are once, few, many and, for expanded clones, a class.

size: NA
D: TRBD2
V: TRBV11-3
J: TRBJ2-5
CDR3: CASSLKRREAQYF

size: NA
D: NA
V: TRBV19
J: TRBJ2-1
CDR3: CASSKEAGTYNEQFF

size: NA
D: NA
V: TRBV11-2
J: TRBJ2-7
CDR3: CASSPRGMGGEQYF

size: NA
D: NA
V: TRBV7-9
J: TRBJ2-5
CDR3: CASSPGGGEGQETQYF

size: NA
D: NA
V: TRBV5-1
J: TRBJ1-6
CDR3: CASSLATGQGYSPLHF

size: NA
D: NA
V: TRBV18
J: TRBJ2-7
CDR3: CASSPTIYEQYF

size: NA
D: NA
V: TRBV5-6
J: TRBJ2-3
CDR3: CASRRGSTDTQYF

size: NA
D: NA
V: TRBV30
J: TRBJ2-7
CDR3: CAWSVSSTSYEQYF

size: NA
D: TRBD1
V: TRBV10-3
J: TRBJ2-3
CDR3: CAISVRLSGTGITDTQYF

size: NA
D: TRBD2
V: TRBV14
J: TRBJ2-7
CDR3: CASSQQLAGGYEQYF

size: once
D: TRBD2
V: TRBV15
J: TRBJ2-1
CDR3: CATSRDARRSGRARNEQFF

size: NA
D: TRBD1
V: TRBV5-6
J: TRBJ2-4
CDR3: CASSRGIPGQKNIQYF

size: NA
D: NA
V: TRBV18
J: TRBJ2-5
CDR3: CASSGPRETQYF

size: NA
D: NA
V: TRBV7-2
J: TRBJ2-2
CDR3: CASSLVRGELFF

size: NA
D: NA
V: TRBV5-1
J: TRBJ1-6
CDR3: CASSQRTGLDSPLHF

size: NA
D: TRBD1
V: TRBV6-1
J: TRBJ1-1
CDR3: CASSITGEMTAFF